The rows below give T cell receptor beta chains drawn from one sample of a study of cytomegalovirus exposure and HLA in healthy donors. The table came from immunoSEQ multiplex PCR; TCRdb's copy has only in-frame clones and leaves some out. The sample consists of around 100,000 clones, roughly 76% of them appearing once. Sequenced material: PBMCs. The receptors stem from a man in his forties in good health and CMV-seronegative. Both conserved end residues are part of each CDR3. D genes are given only for firm matches. Expanded clones are given a class, and other clones once, few, many or no size at all.

-	-	TRBV7-2	TRBJ2-7	TGTGCCAGCAGCTCAGGGTCAGGCAGCGTCTTC	CASSSGSGSVF
few	-	TRBV5-1	TRBJ2-3	TGCGCCAGCAGCCTCGGGGTACAGACAGATACGCAGTATTTT	CASSLGVQTDTQYF
-	TRBD2	TRBV5-8	TRBJ2-3	TGTGCCAGCAGCTTGAAACAGTGGGGACTAGCGTCAGATACGCAGTATTTT	CASSLKQWGLASDTQYF
-	TRBD2	TRBV5-1	TRBJ2-1	TGCGCCAGCAGCTTGGCTAGCGGGGCGTACAATGAGCAGTTCTTC	CASSLASGAYNEQFF
-	TRBD1	TRBV27	TRBJ2-7	TGTGCCAGCAGACCCGGGACAGGGGTTCACGAGCAGTACTTC	CASRPGTGVHEQYF
few	TRBD1	TRBV2	TRBJ2-7	TGTGCCAGCACTTTACCGGACAGGTTGTACGAGCAGTACTTC	CASTLPDRLYEQYF
-	TRBD2	TRBV4-2	TRBJ2-2	TGTGCCAGCAGCCAACCCGCGGGGGGCCGAAACACCGGGGAGCTGTTTTTT	CASSQPAGGRNTGELFF
once	TRBD1	TRBV5-1	TRBJ2-3	TGCGCCAGCAGCTCTTACAGGGGGGATACGCAGTATTTT	CASSSYRGDTQYF
medium-sized	TRBD1	TRBV6-5	TRBJ1-2	TGTGCCAGCAGCCGACAGGGCAACTATGGCTACACCTTC	CASSRQGNYGYTF
-	-	TRBV4-1	TRBJ2-1	TGCGCCAGCAGCCAAGATGAGGCGTATTACTCCTACAATGAGCAGTTCTTC	CASSQDEAYYSYNEQFF
-	TRBD1	TRBV18	TRBJ1-4	TGTGCCAGCTCACTACAAAGGGGGCATCGTGAAAAACTGTTTTTT	CASSLQRGHREKLFF
-	TRBD1	TRBV6-1	TRBJ2-7	TGTGCCAGCAGTGCTAGACAGGGGTTTATATACGAGCAGTACTTC	CASSARQGFIYEQYF
-	-	TRBV7-9	TRBJ1-2	TGTGCCAGCAGCCTCGGGGGGGGGTCCCCTAACTATGGCTACACCTTC	CASSLGGGSPNYGYTF
-	TRBD2	TRBV4-2	TRBJ2-3	TGTGCCAGCAGCCAAGCGCTCTCGGGGGGGCGTGGCACAGATACGCAGTATTTT	CASSQALSGGRGTDTQYF
-	TRBD2	TRBV6-6	TRBJ2-7	TGTGCCAGCAGACCCGGGACTAGTTGGTCCGAGCAGTACTTC	CASRPGTSWSEQYF
-	-	TRBV6-5	TRBJ1-1	TGTGCCAGCAGCCGCTTCAGGGGATGGACTGAAGCTTTCTTT	CASSRFRGWTEAFF
few	TRBD1	TRBV5-4	TRBJ2-2	TGTGCCAGCAGCTTGAAGGTTGACAGGGACACCGGGGAGCTGTTTTTT	CASSLKVDRDTGELFF
-	-	TRBV5-1	TRBJ2-7	TGCGCCAGCAGCTTGTTCCCCGGAGAGATCTACGAGCAGTACTTC	CASSLFPGEIYEQYF
-	-	TRBV11-1	TRBJ1-5	TGTGCCAGCAGCTTAGCGGCAGGACACACAGTCTATCAGCCCCAGCATTTT	CASSLAAGHTVYQPQHF
once	TRBD2	TRBV25-1	TRBJ2-2	TGTGCCAGCAGCCACAGCGGGAAAAACACCGGGGAGCTGTTTTTT	CASSHSGKNTGELFF
-	-	TRBV11-2	TRBJ2-7	TGTGCCAGCAGCTTAACGGACAGCCGGGGCTACGAGCAGTACTTC	CASSLTDSRGYEQYF
-	-	TRBV2	TRBJ1-3	TGTGCCACAACCATCCAGGCCTCTGGAAACACCATATATTTT	CATTIQASGNTIYF
-	-	TRBV7-9	TRBJ2-7	TGTGCCAGCAGCGCCCGGAGCAGGGGTTTCCACGAGCAGTACTTC	CASSARSRGFHEQYF
-	TRBD1	TRBV2	TRBJ2-7	TGTGCCAGCGACGGAAGCGGGGATACAGGGGGCTTTCGTTACGAGCAGTACTTC	CASDGSGDTGGFRYEQYF
-	TRBD1	TRBV27	TRBJ2-1	TGTGCCAGCAGTCCAAGGGACAGCTTAATCAATGAGCAGTTCTTC	CASSPRDSLINEQFF
-	-	TRBV4-3	TRBJ1-6	TGCGCCAGCAGCCATCCCAGGGGAAACTCACCCCTCCACTTT	CASSHPRGNSPLHF
-	TRBD1	TRBV25-1	TRBJ2-5	TGTGCCAGCAGTGAAACGACCGGGACAGGGAGAGAGACCCAGTACTTC	CASSETTGTGRETQYF
-	-	TRBV5-5	TRBJ2-7	TGTGCCAGCAGCTTGGTCCAGGGTCCCCTCGAGCAGTACTTC	CASSLVQGPLEQYF
-	TRBD1	TRBV6-5	TRBJ1-2	TGTGCCAGCAGTTACTACCTACCGACAGGGGGCTCTGGCTACACCTTC	CASSYYLPTGGSGYTF
-	TRBD1	TRBV7-2	TRBJ2-7	TGTGCCAGCAGCCTCCCACTACAGGGGGCCAATTACGAGCAGTACTTC	CASSLPLQGANYEQYF
-	-	TRBV5-8	TRBJ1-5	TGTGCCAGCAGCTTCGGACAGATAAGTGATCAGCCCCAGCATTTT	CASSFGQISDQPQHF
medium-sized	TRBD2	TRBV10-3	TRBJ2-1	TGTGCCATCAGTGAGTCGAGCGGGGGAAGCTACAATGAGCAGTTCTTC	CAISESSGGSYNEQFF
few	TRBD1	TRBV5-1	TRBJ1-4	TGCGCCAGCAGCCCAGGACAGGGGGCAACTAATGAAAAACTGTTTTTT	CASSPGQGATNEKLFF
once	TRBD1	TRBV2	TRBJ2-2	TGTGCCAGCACTCCGGGACAGGGACGCACCGGGGAGCTGTTTTTT	CASTPGQGRTGELFF
once	TRBD2	TRBV7-9	TRBJ2-1	TGTGCCACTAGTGGGAGACTAGCGGGGGAGAGCTCCTACAATGAGCAGTTCTTC	CATSGRLAGESSYNEQFF
-	-	TRBV5-1	TRBJ1-3	TGCGCCAGCAGCTTGGAGGCAGGTTACTCTGGAAACACCATATATTTT	CASSLEAGYSGNTIYF
-	-	TRBV7-3	TRBJ2-1	TGTGCCAGCAGCTTAATTGTCACGGGTAATGAGCAGTTCTTC	CASSLIVTGNEQFF
-	-	TRBV6-1	TRBJ2-7	TGTGCCAGCAGCCCGGACTCACCCTACGAGCAGTACTTC	CASSPDSPYEQYF
-	-	TRBV27	TRBJ2-7	TGTGCCAGCAGTCCATGGACAGCCTACGAGCAGTACTTC	CASSPWTAYEQYF
-	TRBD1	TRBV7-2	TRBJ1-2	TGTGCCAGCAGCTTGGGGACAGGGGACTATGGCTACACCTTC	CASSLGTGDYGYTF
few	TRBD2	TRBV5-1	TRBJ2-3	TGCGCCAGCAGCGGGTTTAGCGGGGGGGCAGGCACAGATACGCAGTATTTT	CASSGFSGGAGTDTQYF
-	-	TRBV18	TRBJ2-3	TGTGCCAGCTCACCATCGGCGGGGCGCACAGATACGCAGTATTTT	CASSPSAGRTDTQYF
-	-	TRBV2	TRBJ2-7	TGTGCCAGCAGTGAGGTGTACAGGGTGAGCGAGCAGTACTTC	CASSEVYRVSEQYF
-	-	TRBV4-1	TRBJ2-6	TGCGCCAGCAGCCAAGACTGGGCCAACGTCCTGACTTTC	CASSQDWANVLTF
-	TRBD1	TRBV7-9	TRBJ2-1	TGTGCCAGCAGCTTAACACGGGACAGGGGGCTGGGGGAGCAGTTCTTC	CASSLTRDRGLGEQFF
-	-	TRBV5-4	TRBJ2-7	TGTGCCAGCAGCTCACAGGATTTGGACGGCGAGCAGTACTTC	CASSSQDLDGEQYF